The 22 T cell receptor beta chains presented below share a single source sample, sequenced in a study of blood T cell repertoires in COVID-19. Generated by immunoSEQ multiplex PCR, the TCRdb table keeps only in-frame clones and is missing some. Among tens of thousands of clones listed, approximately 77% were seen once. The sequenced sample was peripheral blood. Receptor source: a man aged 70 or older with COVID-19, enrolled during active disease.

V is TRBV4-3 and J is TRBJ2-1, with 10 positions matching TRBD2. The CDR3 is made up of 17 amino acids. Per germline, CDR1 LGHNA and CDR2 YSLEER. V trimming: 4 bases; J trimming: 2 bases; junction bases outside the gene matches: 8. This CDR3 reads CASSPKTGLAAYNEQFF. CDR3 coding DNA: TGCGCCAGCAGCCCTAAAACCGGACTAGCGGCCTACAATGAGCAGTTCTTC.

This clone appeared once. The gene calls are TRBV5-4 and TRBJ2-2; 7 bases are a match to TRBD1. The trim removed 4 bases at V and 7 bases at J, leaving 7 bases unmatched. There are 14 residues in the CDR3. The germline gives CDR1 SGHNT, CDR2 YYREEE (reference sequence). The CDR3 coding sequence is TGTGCCAGCAGCCTGAGGGACAGAGACGGGGAGCTGTTTTTT. Its translation is CASSLRDRDGELFF.

V and J are TRBV2 and TRBJ1-1; 8 nucleotides align to TRBD1. The CDR3 covers 15 residues. Germline V CDR1 and CDR2: SNHLY, FYNNEI. The V and J ends lost 7 bases and 1 base, in that order; junction bases with no gene match: 8. The CDR3 DNA is TGTGCCAGCAATAGAGAGACAGGGGCGAACACTGAAGCTTTCTTT. As protein: CASNRETGANTEAFF.

V gene TRBV4-3 combines with J gene TRBJ2-2; D unclear. The V and J ends lost 1 base and 4 bases respectively, with 7 bases between them. Germline lookup yields CDR1 LGHNA and CDR2 YSLEER. This CDR3 comprises 14 residues. CDR3 amino acids: CASSQVQITGELFF. The CDR3 bases are TGCGCCAGCAGCCAAGTACAGATCACCGGGGAGCTGTTTTTT.

The CDR3 region has the DNA TGTGCCACCAGTGATTCAATTCGGAGCTACGAGCAGTACTTC. Protein: CATSDSIRSYEQYF. The chain joins TRBV24-1 to TRBJ2-7, with D uncertain. Trimming removed 2 bases at V and 3 bases at J, with 10 bases between. The germline gives CDR1 KGHDR, CDR2 SFDVKD. The CDR3 totals 14 residues.

The gene calls are TRBV5-1 and TRBJ1-1; TRBD1 matches 7 bases. The V segment lost 4 bases and the J segment 4 bases; nucleotides outside the gene matches: 7. Germline CDR1 and CDR2: SGHRS and YFSETQ. The length of the CDR3 is 14 residues. The CDR3 is CASSTGAGGTEAFF. The CDR3 DNA reads as TGCGCCAGCAGCACAGGGGCAGGGGGCACTGAAGCTTTCTTT.

The gene calls are TRBV7-2 and TRBJ2-1, with D maybe TRBD2 (5 bases). This CDR3 region has 17 residues. Looked up from germline, CDR1 is SGHTA and CDR2 is FQGNSA. The germline V and J ends were trimmed by 0 bases and 0 bases, with 12 bases remaining between them. The CDR3 nucleotides are TGTGCCAGCAGCTTAGCGCACCGGGGTAGCTCCTACAATGAGCAGTTCTTC. The encoded protein is CASSLAHRGSSYNEQFF.

The rearrangement uses TRBV11-2 and TRBJ1-1; D is unresolved. Germline values: CDR1 SGHAT, CDR2 FQNNGV. V dropped 0 bases and J dropped 3 bases, with 20 bases sitting between them. CDR3 length equals 18 residues. The CDR3 nucleotides read TGTGCCAGCAGCTTAGATAGAACAGTTCCGAAAATCGACACTGAAGCTTTCTTT. This encodes CASSLDRTVPKIDTEAFF.

The chain couples TRBV11-2 to TRBJ2-3; 8 positions match TRBD2. Germline V gene lookup returns CDR1 SGHAT and CDR2 FQNNGV. V shed 2 bases, J shed 0 bases, and the junction held 7 bases outside the gene matches. This CDR3 comprises 17 residues. CDR3 sequence reads: CASSLKGSSGSTDTQYF. Here the CDR3 DNA reads TGTGCCAGCAGCTTAAAGGGTTCTAGCGGGAGCACAGATACGCAGTATTTT.

The chain carries TRBV6-5 and TRBJ1-1; perhaps TRBD1 as D (5 bases). CDR1 and CDR2 (germline): MNHEY, SVGAGI. The CDR3 is made up of 12 amino acids. V dropped 7 bases and J dropped 10 bases, with 16 bases sitting between them. This chain's CDR3 is CASTLNGQRAFF. CDR3 bases: TGTGCCAGCACCTTGAACGGACAACGAGCTTTCTTT.

The chain joins TRBV5-1 to TRBJ1-1, with unresolved D. The germline V gene encodes CDR1 SGHRS and CDR2 YFSETQ. The CDR3 loop spans 13 amino acids. The V end was cut by 3 bases, the J end by 1 base, with 7 bases between. The CDR3 loop is CASSWAENTEAFF. In DNA form, the CDR3 reads TGCGCCAGCAGCTGGGCAGAGAACACTGAAGCTTTCTTT. The full variable domain, in which reference TRBV5-1 and TRBJ1-1 provide the parts outside the CDR3, is KAGVTQTPRYLIKTRGQQVTLSCSPISGHRSVSWYQQTPGQGLQFLFEYFSETQRNKGNFPGRFSGRQFSNSRSEMNVSTLELGDSALYLCASSWAENTEAFFGQGTRLTVV.

The chain carries TRBV29-1 and TRBJ1-1; D unclear. This CDR3 comprises 10 residues. The ends were cut back, 7 bases at V and 1 base at J, with 4 bases in the middle. Germline CDR1 and CDR2: SQVTM and ANQGSEA. The CDR3 DNA reads TGCAGCGCCCAGAACACTGAAGCTTTCTTT. As protein: CSAQNTEAFF.

The chain is built from TRBV5-6 and TRBJ1-1, with 7 positions matching TRBD1. Looked up from germline, CDR1 is SGHDT and CDR2 is YYEEEE. The CDR3 totals 13 residues. Unmatched junction bases numbered 7, after V lost 4 bases and J lost 7 bases. The CDR3 spells CASSPQGLSEAFF. CDR3 bases: TGTGCCAGCAGCCCACAGGGGCTGAGTGAAGCTTTCTTT.

This chain uses TRBV6-1 with TRBJ2-7; no clear D gene. The V and J ends lost 2 bases and 2 bases respectively, with 7 bases between them. CDR1 is MNHNS, CDR2 SASEGT, per germline. The CDR3 has 13 residues. The CDR3 sequence is CASSENGPYEQYF. As DNA, the CDR3 is TGTGCCAGCAGTGAAAACGGTCCCTACGAGCAGTACTTC.

This clone appeared a few times. The chain combines TRBV10-3 with TRBJ1-5; possible D gene TRBD1, 5 bases. CDR1 is ENHRY and CDR2 is SYGVKD in the germline V gene. V shed 4 bases and J shed 4 bases, with 17 bases lying between them. The CDR3 runs 16 residues. The CDR3 DNA is TGTGCCATCAGTGCTGTTGACAGAAGTTTTAATCAGCCCCAGCATTTT. Its translation: CAISAVDRSFNQPQHF.

The rearrangement links TRBV6-5 to TRBJ2-2; the match to TRBD2 covers 9 bases. Trimming took 4 bases from V and 2 from J; bases not matched to a gene: 2. Germline V gene data show CDR1 as MNHEY and CDR2 as SVGAGI. This CDR3 region has 15 residues. CDR3 loop: CASSSLAGNTGELFF. In DNA form, the CDR3 reads TGTGCCAGCAGTTCGCTAGCGGGAAACACCGGGGAGCTGTTTTTT.

This chain joins TRBV28 and TRBJ1-5; TRBD1 might be the D (6 bases). Germline V CDR1 and CDR2: MDHEN, SYDVKM. There are 15 residues in the CDR3. Trimming cost V 6 bases and J 6 bases, with 18 bases left between them. The CDR3 coding sequence is TGTGCCAGCAGCCAATTAACGGGGGGCGGTCAGCCCCAGCATTTT. It translates to CASSQLTGGGQPQHF.

This clone was seen only a few times. This chain links TRBV29-1 with TRBJ1-4, with D maybe TRBD1 (6 bases). This CDR3 region has 13 residues. V was cut by 4 bases and J by 3 bases, with 9 bases left in between. Germline-derived CDR1 and CDR2 are SQVTM and ANQGSEA. The CDR3 DNA is TGCAGCGTTGCAGGGACATCTAATGAAAAACTGTTTTTT. Its protein is CSVAGTSNEKLFF.

The J gene is TRBJ2-7, the V gene TRBV5-4; 10 positions match TRBD2. The germline V gene has CDR1 SGHNT and CDR2 YYREEE (reference sequence). The CDR3 is 16 amino acids. Unmatched junction bases numbered 8, after V lost 0 bases and J lost 5 bases. As DNA, the CDR3 is TGTGCCAGCAGCTTGGCCATGCTAGCGGGAGAGAACGAGCAGTACTTC. Translation: CASSLAMLAGENEQYF.

Concerning this clone itself: This may be a read error, as it is one base from a much larger clone. This chain uses TRBV11-2 with TRBJ1-4; no definite D call. CDR3 length: 16 residues. Trimming pared 5 bases from V and 4 bases from J, leaving 17 bases between. Looked up from germline, CDR1 is SGHAT and CDR2 is FQNNGV. CDR3 region: CASSHLRGRINEKLFF. DNA for the CDR3: TGTGCCAGCAGCCACCTCCGTGGGAGAATTAATGAAAAACTGTTTTTT.

The genes are TRBV3-1 (or the pseudogene TRBV3-2) and TRBJ2-3, with 9 bases identical to TRBD1. V trimming: 4 bases; J trimming: 2 bases; junction bases outside the gene matches: 13. The CDR3 has 18 residues. CDR1 is LGHDT, CDR2 YNNKEL, per germline (reference sequence). The CDR3 sequence is CASSPSRDRAQLTDTQYF. The DNA for the CDR3 is TGTGCCAGCAGCCCGTCCCGGGACAGGGCCCAACTCACAGATACGCAGTATTTT.

J is TRBJ1-2 and V is TRBV7-2, with 7 bases fitting TRBD1. The CDR3 contains 14 residues. J lost 5 bases, V lost 4 bases, and 7 bases had no gene match. Germline V lookup: CDR1 SGHTA, CDR2 FQGNSA. DNA of the CDR3: TGTGCCAGCAGCTACGACAGGGATTGGTATGGCTACACCTTC. It translates to CASSYDRDWYGYTF.